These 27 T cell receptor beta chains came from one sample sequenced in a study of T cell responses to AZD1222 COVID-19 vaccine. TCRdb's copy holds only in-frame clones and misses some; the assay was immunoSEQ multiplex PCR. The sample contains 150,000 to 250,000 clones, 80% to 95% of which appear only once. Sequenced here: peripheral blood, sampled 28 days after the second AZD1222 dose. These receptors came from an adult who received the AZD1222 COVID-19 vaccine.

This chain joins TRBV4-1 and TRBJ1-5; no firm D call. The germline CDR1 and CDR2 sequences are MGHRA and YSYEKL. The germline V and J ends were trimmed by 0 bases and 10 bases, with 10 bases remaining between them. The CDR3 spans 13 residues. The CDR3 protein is CASSQDRADPQHF. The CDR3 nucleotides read TGCGCCAGCAGCCAAGATAGAGCGGATCCCCAGCATTTT.

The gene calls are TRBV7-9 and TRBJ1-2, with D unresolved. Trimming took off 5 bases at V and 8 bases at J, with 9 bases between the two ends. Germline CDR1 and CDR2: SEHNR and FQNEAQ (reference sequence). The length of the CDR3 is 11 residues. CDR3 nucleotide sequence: TGTGCCAGCAGCCCGGGGAGCGGCTACACCTTC. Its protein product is CASSPGSGYTF.

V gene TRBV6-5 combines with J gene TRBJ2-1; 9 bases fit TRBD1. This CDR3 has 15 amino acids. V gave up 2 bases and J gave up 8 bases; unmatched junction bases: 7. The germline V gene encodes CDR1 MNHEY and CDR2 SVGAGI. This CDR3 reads CASSYPRTGAHEQFF. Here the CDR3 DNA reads TGTGCCAGCAGTTACCCTCGGACAGGGGCCCATGAGCAGTTCTTC.

Written as DNA, the CDR3 is TGTGCCAGCAGCTTACTGGGCAGGGTGGCTGGGGCCAACGTCCTGACTTTC. Amino acid sequence: CASSLLGRVAGANVLTF. The rearrangement links TRBV7-3 to TRBJ2-6; tentatively, D is TRBD1 (5 bases). In germline, CDR1 is SGHTA, CDR2 FQGTGA. The CDR3 sequence is 17 residues long. The germline V and J ends were trimmed by 2 bases and 2 bases, with 13 bases remaining between them.

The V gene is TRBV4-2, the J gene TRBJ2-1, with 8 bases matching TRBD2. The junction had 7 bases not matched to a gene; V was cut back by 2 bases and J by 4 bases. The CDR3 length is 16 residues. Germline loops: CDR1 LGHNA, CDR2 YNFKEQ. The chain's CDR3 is CASSQTSGSLYNEQFF. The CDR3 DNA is TGTGCCAGCAGCCAAACAAGCGGGAGTCTTTACAATGAGCAGTTCTTC.

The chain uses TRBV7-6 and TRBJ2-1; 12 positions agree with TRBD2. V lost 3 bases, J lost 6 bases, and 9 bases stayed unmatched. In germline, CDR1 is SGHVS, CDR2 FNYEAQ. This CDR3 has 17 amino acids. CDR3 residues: CASSFFRLAGDVNEQFF. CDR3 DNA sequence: TGTGCCAGCAGCTTTTTCCGACTAGCGGGAGATGTCAATGAGCAGTTCTTC. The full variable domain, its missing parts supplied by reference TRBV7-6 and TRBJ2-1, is GAGVSQSPRYKVTKRGQDVALRCDPISGHVSLYWYRQALGQGPEFLTYFNYEAQQDKSGLPNDRFSAERPEGSISTLTIQRTEQRDSAMYRCASSFFRLAGDVNEQFFGPGTRLTVL.

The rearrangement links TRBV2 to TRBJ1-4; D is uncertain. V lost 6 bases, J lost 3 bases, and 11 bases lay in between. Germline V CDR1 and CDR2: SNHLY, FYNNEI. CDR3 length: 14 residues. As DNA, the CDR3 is TGTGCCAGCAGAAGGTTACAACCTAATGAAAAACTGTTTTTT. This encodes CASRRLQPNEKLFF.

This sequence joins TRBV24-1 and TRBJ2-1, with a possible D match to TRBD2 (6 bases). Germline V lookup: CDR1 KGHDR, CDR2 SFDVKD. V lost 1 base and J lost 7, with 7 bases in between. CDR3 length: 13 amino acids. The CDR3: CATSDFGGNEQFF. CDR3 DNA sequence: TGTGCCACCAGTGATTTCGGGGGAAATGAGCAGTTCTTC.

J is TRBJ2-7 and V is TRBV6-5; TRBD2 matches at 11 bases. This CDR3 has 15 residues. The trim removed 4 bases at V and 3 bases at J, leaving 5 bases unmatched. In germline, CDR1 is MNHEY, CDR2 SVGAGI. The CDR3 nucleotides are TGTGCCAGCAGTTTACTAGCGGGAGCCAACTACGAGCAGTACTTC. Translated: CASSLLAGANYEQYF.

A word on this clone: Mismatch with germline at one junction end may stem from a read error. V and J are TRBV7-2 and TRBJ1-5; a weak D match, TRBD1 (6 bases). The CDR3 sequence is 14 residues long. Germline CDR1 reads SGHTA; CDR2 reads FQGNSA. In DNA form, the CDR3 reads TGTGCCAGCAGCTATCTGGACAGCACTCAGCCCCAGCATTTT. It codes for CASSYLDSTQPQHF.

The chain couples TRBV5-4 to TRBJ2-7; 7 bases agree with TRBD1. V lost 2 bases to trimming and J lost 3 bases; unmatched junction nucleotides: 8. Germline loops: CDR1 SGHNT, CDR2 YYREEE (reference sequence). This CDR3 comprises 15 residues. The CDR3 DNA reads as TGTGCCAGCAGCTTACCGGGACAGAATTTCTACGAGCAGTACTTC. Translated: CASSLPGQNFYEQYF.

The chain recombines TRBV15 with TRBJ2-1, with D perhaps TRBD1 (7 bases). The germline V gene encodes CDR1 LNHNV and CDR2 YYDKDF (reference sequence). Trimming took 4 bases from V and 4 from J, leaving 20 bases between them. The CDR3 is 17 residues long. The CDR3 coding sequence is TGTGCCACCAGCACCCCCCCTAGCCCAGGGGGGTACAATGAGCAGTTCTTC. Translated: CATSTPPSPGGYNEQFF.

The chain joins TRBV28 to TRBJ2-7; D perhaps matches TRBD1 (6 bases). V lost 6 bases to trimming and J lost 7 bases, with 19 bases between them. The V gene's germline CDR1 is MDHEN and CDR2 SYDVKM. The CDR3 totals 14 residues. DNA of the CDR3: TGTGCCAGCAGCCGTCGAACAGGGCAGGTGGAGCAGTACTTC. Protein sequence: CASSRRTGQVEQYF.

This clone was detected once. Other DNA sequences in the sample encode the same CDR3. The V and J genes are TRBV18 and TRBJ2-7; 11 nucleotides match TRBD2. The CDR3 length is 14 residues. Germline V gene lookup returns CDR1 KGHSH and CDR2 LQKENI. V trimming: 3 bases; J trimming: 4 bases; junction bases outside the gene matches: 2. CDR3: CASSPGTSGYEQYF. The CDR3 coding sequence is TGTGCCAGCTCACCCGGGACTAGCGGATACGAGCAGTACTTC.

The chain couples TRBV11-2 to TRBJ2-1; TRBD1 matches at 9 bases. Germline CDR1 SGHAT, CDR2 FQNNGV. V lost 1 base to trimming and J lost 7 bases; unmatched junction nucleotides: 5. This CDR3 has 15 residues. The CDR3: CASSLGTGGGNEQFF. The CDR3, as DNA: TGTGCCAGCAGCTTAGGTACAGGGGGCGGGAATGAGCAGTTCTTC.

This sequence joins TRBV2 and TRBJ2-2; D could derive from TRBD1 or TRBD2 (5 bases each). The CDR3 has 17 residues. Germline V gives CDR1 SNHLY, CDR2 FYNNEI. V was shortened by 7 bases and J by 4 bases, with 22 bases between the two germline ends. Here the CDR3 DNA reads TGTGCCAGCACTCCAGGGAAGCTCCCCCGGGGCACCGGGGAGCTGTTTTTT. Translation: CASTPGKLPRGTGELFF.

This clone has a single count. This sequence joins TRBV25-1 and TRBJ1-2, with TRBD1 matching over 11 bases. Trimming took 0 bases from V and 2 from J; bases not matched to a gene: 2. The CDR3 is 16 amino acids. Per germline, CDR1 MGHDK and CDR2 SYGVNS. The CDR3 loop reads CASSEYRTGGNYGYTF. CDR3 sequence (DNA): TGTGCCAGCAGTGAATATCGGACAGGGGGCAACTATGGCTACACCTTC.

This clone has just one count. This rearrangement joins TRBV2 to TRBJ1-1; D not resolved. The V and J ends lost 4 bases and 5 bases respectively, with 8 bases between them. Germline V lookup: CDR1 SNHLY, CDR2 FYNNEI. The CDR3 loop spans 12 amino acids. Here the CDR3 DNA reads TGTGCCAGCAGTGTAGGGCAGACTGAAGCTTTCTTT. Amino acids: CASSVGQTEAFF.

The CDR3 is CASSLRGAGYGYTF. As DNA, the CDR3 is TGTGCCAGCAGTCTACGAGGGGCGGGCTATGGCTACACCTTC. V is TRBV28 and J is TRBJ1-2; TRBD1 might be the D (5 bases). Trimming removed 5 bases at V and 4 bases at J, with 14 bases between. CDR1 and CDR2 from the germline V gene are MDHEN and SYDVKM. The CDR3 has 14 residues.

CDR3 DNA: TGTGCCAGCGGCCTCGGACAGGGCTACGAGCAGTACTTC. Residues: CASGLGQGYEQYF. V gene TRBV7-3 combines with J gene TRBJ2-7; 8 positions agree with TRBD1. CDR1 is SGHTA, CDR2 FQGTGA, per germline. V was clipped by 8 bases and J by 3 bases; unmatched bases: 6. The CDR3 has 13 amino acids.

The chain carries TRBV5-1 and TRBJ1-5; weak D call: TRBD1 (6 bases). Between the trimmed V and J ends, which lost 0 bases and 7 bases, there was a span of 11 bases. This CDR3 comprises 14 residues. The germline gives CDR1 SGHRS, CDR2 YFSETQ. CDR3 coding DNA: TGCGCCAGCAGCTTGGAAGGGGGGGGGCAGCCCCAGCATTTT. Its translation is CASSLEGGGQPQHF.

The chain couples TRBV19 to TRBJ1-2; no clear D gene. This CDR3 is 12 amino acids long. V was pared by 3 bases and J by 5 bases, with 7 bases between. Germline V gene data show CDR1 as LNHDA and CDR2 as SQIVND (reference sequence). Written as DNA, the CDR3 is TGTGCCAGTAGTATTGCCGGGTATGGCTACACCTTC. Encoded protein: CASSIAGYGYTF.

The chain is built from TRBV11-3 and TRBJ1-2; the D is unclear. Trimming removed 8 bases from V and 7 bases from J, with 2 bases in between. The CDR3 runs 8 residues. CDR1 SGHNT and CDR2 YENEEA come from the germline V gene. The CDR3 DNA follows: TGTGCCAGCTCTGGCTACACCTTC. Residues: CASSGYTF.

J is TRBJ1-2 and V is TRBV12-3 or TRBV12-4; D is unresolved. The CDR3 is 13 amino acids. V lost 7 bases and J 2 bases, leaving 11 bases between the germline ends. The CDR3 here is CASTVRSNYGYTF. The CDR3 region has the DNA TGTGCCAGCACCGTTAGATCCAACTATGGCTACACCTTC.

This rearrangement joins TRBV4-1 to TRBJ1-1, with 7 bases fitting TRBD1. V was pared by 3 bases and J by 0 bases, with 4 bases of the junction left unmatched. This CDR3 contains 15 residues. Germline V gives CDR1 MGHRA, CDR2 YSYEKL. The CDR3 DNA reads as TGCGCCAGCAGCCAGATGACAGGGTTGAACACTGAAGCTTTCTTT. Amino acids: CASSQMTGLNTEAFF.

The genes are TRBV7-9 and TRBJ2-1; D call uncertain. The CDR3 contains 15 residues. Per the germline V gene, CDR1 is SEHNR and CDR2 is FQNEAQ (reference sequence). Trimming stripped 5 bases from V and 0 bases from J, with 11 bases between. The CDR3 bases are TGTGCCAGCAGCGCACGCCTTAGCTCCTACAATGAGCAGTTCTTC. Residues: CASSARLSSYNEQFF.

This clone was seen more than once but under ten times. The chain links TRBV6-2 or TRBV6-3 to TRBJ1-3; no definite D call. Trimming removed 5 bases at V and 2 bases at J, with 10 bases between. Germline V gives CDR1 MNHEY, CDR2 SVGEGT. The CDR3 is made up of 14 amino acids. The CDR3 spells CASSDPGAGNTIYF. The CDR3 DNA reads TGTGCCAGCAGTGACCCCGGGGCTGGAAACACCATATATTTT.